This T cell receptor (beta chain) was identified in a study of cytomegalovirus exposure and HLA in healthy donors. Remarks on this clone: The antigen is undetermined.

The study ran its PCR with 60 Vbeta and 13 Jbeta primers. Profiled with immunoSEQ multiplex PCR; TCRdb holds only in-frame clones, not every one. Of around 300,000 clones listed, around 66% are singletons. General study results and limits: The study put around 180 TCR beta chains on its list as cytomegalovirus-associated.

The origin of this receptor is a female donor in good health and CMV-seronegative. The sample was PBMCs.

CDR3 sequence reads: CASSLSPNYNEQFF. In DNA, the CDR3 is TGCGCCAGCAGCTTGTCCCCTAACTACAATGAGCAGTTCTTC. The chain couples TRBV5-1 to TRBJ2-1; no clear D. The V gene lost 1 base and the J gene lost 3 bases, with 8 bases spanning the gap. CDR3 length: 14 residues. Germline V gene lookup returns CDR1 SGHRS and CDR2 YFSETQ.